This TCR beta chain was profiled in a study of shared clonotypes between healthy human individuals (dated by TCRdb to about 2020). For the wider study: The cohort included a few men and two women between 18 and 49 years of age. To estimate repertoire size and how much clonotype sharing occurs between individuals, the study deeply sequenced the blood TCR repertoires of several healthy adults. Per donor, three plates each were used for CD4 naive and CD4 memory, two for CD8 naive, and one for CD8 memory. Per donor, leukapheresis produced somewhere between about 0.8 and 9.5 billion PBMCs. To increase sequencing depth and limit assay-specific biases, different laboratories used diverse techniques to prepare libraries and sequence TCR repertoires.

Donors were healthy HIV-negative adults with no recently reported acute infections or vaccinations. Every donor was a Caucasian adult living in Nashville, Tennessee, USA. Magnetic negative selection was used to enrich CD4+ T cells, after which naive cells were positively selected on CD45RA and the negative fraction became the memory subset. Blood was obtained by leukapheresis, after which PBMCs were separated by Ficoll-Histopaque density gradient centrifugation and cryopreserved in liquid nitrogen vapor phase. Analytical flow cytometry was used to check the purity and quantity of every magnetically sorted T cell population. From each sorted fraction, genomic DNA was isolated and quantified by UV absorbance on a Nanodrop 2000c. A note on this clone: Its antigen has not been determined. A much larger clone differs by one base, so this may be a read error. This same CDR3 is encoded by further DNA sequences in the sample.

Using the deep immunoSEQ assay, multiplex PCR amplified TCR CDR3 regions from genomic DNA. For each cell subset, the extracted genomic DNA was distributed evenly across all wells of several immunoSEQ 96-well plates, and each plate served as one replicate. For sorted subsets, roughly 200 ng of genomic DNA, equivalent to 30,000 or so T cell genomes, went into each replicate PCR. Purified libraries were measured with a Qubit 3.0 fluorometer, size-checked on a Bioanalyzer 2100, and measured again with the KAPA Library Quantification kit. Every immunoSEQ 96-well plate was sequenced on a dedicated single-read 150-cycle Illumina NextSeq 550 flow cell. Concerning the study's data processing: Because the immunoSEQ output held only junctional sequences and lacked quality scores, the filtering could not match the filtering applied to full-length reads. To assign V/J genes and CDR3, sequences were annotated against IMGT germline references using PyIR, a Python wrapper for IgBLAST v1.9. Reads were removed for weak V/J assignments (E-value above 1e-6), missing CDR3, stop codons, out-of-frame junctions, or ambiguous translated residues. A V3J clonotype was defined by an identical inferred V gene, J gene, and CDR3 amino acid sequence. The percentage overlap between two repertoires was calculated by dividing the number of shared unique clonotypes by the size of the smaller repertoire. Three approaches were used to assess repertoire richness: RTK rarefaction, the Chao1 estimator, and Recon v2.1 estimates of unobserved clonotypes. For all TCRbeta clonotypes obtained by the gDNA method from several donors, generation probabilities were computed with OLGA. In its TCRdb copy, this immuneACCESS table keeps in-frame sequences only and misses some clones. Where compared with another copy, unresolved V genes explain less than half of these, and the others have no known cause. The V and J calls and the clone size are those of that table, but D and trimming were determined from the DNA. For this sample the table gives around 1.1 million clones, of which approximately 80% were detected only once. The biggest ten clones account for 0.89% of the sample.

Overall study outcomes, separate from this receptor: Larger estimated clonotype richness was generally found for naive subsets than for memory subsets. Higher generation probabilities were observed for clonotypes shared by all four sorted-subset donors than for non-shared clonotypes. Rarefaction of sorted-subset datasets indicated incomplete sequencing despite the large sequencing depth. When four donors were compared, the shared fraction of clonotypes was around 5.1% for naive CD4, 3.5% to 4% for naive CD8, 2% to 2.5% for memory CD4, and 0.35% to 0.4% for memory CD8. Pairwise subsampling indicated that sequencing depth was expected to affect the degree of clonotype sharing among donors. Sampling was restricted to blood, and TCR repertoires in tissue are likely to differ from TCR repertoires in blood. Because the study included a small number of donors, the genetic and exposure-history diversity represented was limited.

CDR1 and CDR2, looked up from the germline V gene, are SGHAT and FQNNGV. Relative to germline, V is 1 base shorter and J is 10 bases shorter, with 5 bases between their ends. Reading from cysteine to phenylalanine, the CDR3 counts 11 amino acids. Only the CDR3 part of the read is kept: 33 bases, read in frame from the first base. The sequence was collected from a man aged 18 to 30 in good health. Some clones in this sample may be carry-over from other donors' samples. Sequenced: memory CD4+ T cells from PBMCs. The meaning of the sample's cell subset or site label: CD45RA-negative fraction. The sequence joins TRBV11-2 to TRBJ2-1; TRBD2 could be the D gene, as 5 bases match. The CDR3 corresponds to CASSLAGEQFF. The bases are TGTGCCAGCAGCTTAGCGGGGGAGCAGTTCTTC.